The rows below give T cell receptor beta chains drawn from one sample of a study of OX40 agonist ivuxolimab in advanced cancers. Method: immunoSEQ multiplex PCR; TCRdb's copy keeps in-frame clones and lacks some. The sample consists of about 32,000 clones, around 83% of them appearing once. The sample consisted of CD4+ or CD8+ T cells sorted from blood, taken in a trial of the OX40 agonist ivuxolimab. All receptors derive from an adult with an advanced solid tumor such as melanoma, head and neck, liver or kidney cancer. Each CDR3 is given with its conserved first and last residue. D genes are given only for firm matches.

v_gene	d_gene	j_gene	CDR3nt	CDR3aa
TRBV5-6	TRBD1	TRBJ2-2	TGTGCCAGCAGGGACAGGTACACCGGGGAGCTGTTTTTT	CASRDRYTGELFF
TRBV29-1	TRBD1	TRBJ2-5	TGCAGCGTTGCCGGGGACAGGGGGGACCAAGAGACCCAGTACTTC	CSVAGDRGDQETQYF
TRBV5-5	-	TRBJ2-3	TGTGCCAGCAGTGCCCGCCTGGGCACAGATACGCAGTATTTT	CASSARLGTDTQYF
TRBV11-2	TRBD2	TRBJ2-7	TGTGCCAGCAGGGTAGCGGGAGGGAGAGAGCAGTACTTC	CASRVAGGREQYF
TRBV19	-	TRBJ2-2	TGTGCCAGTAGCAAACAGGGTACAAGCACCGGGGAGCTGTTTTTT	CASSKQGTSTGELFF
TRBV9	-	TRBJ2-3	TGTGCCAGCAGCGTAGAACAGGGTCGAGATTACACAGATACGCAGTATTTT	CASSVEQGRDYTDTQYF
TRBV7-3	-	TRBJ2-3	TGTGCCAGCAGCTCCCAGGACACAGATACGCAGTATTTT	CASSSQDTDTQYF
TRBV12-5	TRBD1	TRBJ2-1	TGTGCTAGTGGTTTCTCCACCCGGGACAGGGACAATGAGCAGTTCTTC	CASGFSTRDRDNEQFF
TRBV6-5	-	TRBJ1-1	TGTGCCAGCAGTTATATAGGGTCAACTGAAGCTTTCTTT	CASSYIGSTEAFF
TRBV13	-	TRBJ1-1	TGTGCCAGCAGCCGAGGACCATACACTGAAGCTTTCTTT	CASSRGPYTEAFF
TRBV7-9	TRBD1	TRBJ2-1	TGTGCCAGCAGTTCGCCCCCCGGGACAGGGGACAATGAGCAGTTCTTC	CASSSPPGTGDNEQFF
TRBV28	-	TRBJ2-7	TGTGCCAGCACCCTAAGACGGACTCCCTACGAGCAGTACTTC	CASTLRRTPYEQYF